These 20 T cell receptor beta chains were sequenced from one sample in a study of early T cells in non-severe SARS-CoV-2 infection. TCRdb independently ran MiXCR on the 5' RACE reads; one entry per CDR3 protein. The sample includes 70,000 to 85,000 distinct CDR3 sequences, 5% of them seen just once. Sequencing was performed on whole blood, taken at baseline. The receptors stem from an adult who was a healthcare worker with PCR-confirmed SARS-CoV-2 infection or an uninfected control (not recorded which).

The table lists this clonotype with a few counts. The chain is built from TRBV2 and TRBJ2-1; D gene unclear. This CDR3 has 18 residues. The germline V gene has CDR1 SNHLY and CDR2 FYNNEI. Trimming took 1 base from V and 5 from J, leaving 21 bases between them. Here the CDR3 reads CASSEDEDGPTYNNEQFF. CDR3 DNA: TGTGCCAGCAGTGAAGACGAGGATGGACCTACTTATAACAATGAGCAGTTCTTC.

Many counts were recorded for this clonotype. The rearrangement uses TRBV6-2 or TRBV6-3 and TRBJ1-1, with D unclear. There are 14 residues in the CDR3. Germline CDR1 is MNHEY and CDR2 is SVGEGT. V lost 6 bases to trimming and J lost 1 base, with 12 bases between them. The CDR3 sequence is CASSLRAWNTEAFF. The CDR3 nucleotides are TGTGCCAGCAGCCTAAGAGCGTGGAACACTGAAGCTTTCTTT.

This clonotype was counted ten times or more. The chain has TRBV27 and TRBJ1-3; unclear D gene. In germline, CDR1 is MNHEY, CDR2 SMNVEV (reference sequence). V was clipped by 4 bases and J by 0 bases, with 7 bases between them. The CDR3 is made up of 14 amino acids. CDR3 in amino acids: CASSSTISGNTIYF. CDR3 bases: TGTGCCAGCAGTTCCACCATCTCTGGAAACACCATATATTTT.

The chain carries TRBV29-1 and TRBJ2-6; D is ambiguous. CDR1 is SQVTM and CDR2 is ANQGSEA in the germline V gene. CDR3 length: 16 amino acids. V was pared by 0 bases and J by 0 bases, with 9 bases between. For the CDR3, the DNA is TGCAGCGTTGAAGATGGGTGGTACTCTGGGGCCAACGTCCTGACTTTC. Its protein is CSVEDGWYSGANVLTF.

The table lists this clonotype with many counts. V usage is TRBV7-7 and J usage is TRBJ1-6; D gene uncertain. The germline V gene encodes CDR1 SSHAT and CDR2 FNYEAQ (reference sequence). Trimming removed 2 bases at V and 11 bases at J, with 16 bases between. The CDR3 contains 15 residues. CDR3 nucleotide sequence: TGTGCCAGCAGCTTAAGTGCCGACTCGAGAACACCCCTCCACTTT. It is translated as CASSLSADSRTPLHF. Using reference TRBV7-7 and TRBJ1-6 for the parts outside the CDR3, the full variable domain is GAGVSQSPRYKVTKRGQDVTLRCDPISSHATLYWYQQALGQGPEFLTYFNYEAQPDKSGLPSDRFSAERPEGSISTLTIQRTEQRDSAMYRCASSLSADSRTPLHFGNGTRLTVT.

Ten or more counts support this clonotype. CDR3 sequence: CSARGTPDQTQYF. Here the CDR3 DNA reads TGCAGTGCTAGGGGGACACCGGATCAGACCCAGTACTTC. The V call is TRBV20-1, the J call TRBJ2-5, with TRBD1 as a possible D gene (6 bases). Germline CDR1 is DFQATT and CDR2 is SNEGSKA (reference sequence). CDR3 length equals 13 residues. Trimming took 3 bases from V and 6 from J, leaving 14 bases between them.

This clonotype has at least ten counts. The rearrangement links TRBV18 to TRBJ1-5; the D gene is possibly TRBD1 (5 bases). Trimming cost V 8 bases and J 2 bases, with 10 bases left between them. The CDR3 contains 13 residues. CDR1 KGHSH and CDR2 LQKENI come from the germline V gene. Written as DNA, the CDR3 is TGTGCCAGCAAATCGGGGGGCAATCAGCCCCAGCATTTT. Amino acids: CASKSGGNQPQHF.

Many counts were recorded for this clonotype. The rearrangement uses TRBV4-2 and TRBJ1-1; 8 nucleotides line up with TRBD1. This CDR3 is built from 16 residues. CDR1 is LGHNA, CDR2 YNFKEQ, per germline. Trimming at V came to 5 bases and at J to 2 bases, leaving 10 bases not matched to a gene. CDR3: CASSGQGSSFNTEAFF. CDR3 DNA sequence: TGTGCCAGCAGCGGACAGGGCTCAAGCTTCAACACTGAAGCTTTCTTT.

This clonotype has ten or more counts. V is TRBV20-1 and J is TRBJ2-3; 9 bases are a match to TRBD2. Per germline, CDR1 DFQATT and CDR2 SNEGSKA (reference sequence). The CDR3 length is 17 residues. V dropped 5 bases and J dropped 3; count of bases not matched to a gene: 15. Here the CDR3 reads CSASPSVAGELTDTQYF. CDR3 DNA: TGCAGTGCTTCCCCATCTGTAGCGGGAGAGTTGACAGATACGCAGTATTTT.

This clonotype has only a few counts. V gene TRBV2 combines with J gene TRBJ2-7; 8 bases fit TRBD1. V trimming: 11 bases; J trimming: 6 bases; junction bases outside the gene matches: 12. This CDR3 has 13 residues. Germline assignment: CDR1 SNHLY and CDR2 FYNNEI. The CDR3 DNA reads TGTGCCGGAAGGTCGGACAGGGAAGGCGAGCAGTACTTC. Its protein is CAGRSDREGEQYF.

This clonotype was recorded at least ten times. The CDR3 coding sequence is TGTGCCAGCAGCTCCGGCCATAGCGGAAACTACAATGAGCAGTTCTTC. The encoded protein is CASSSGHSGNYNEQFF. J is TRBJ2-1 and V is TRBV6-5, with D maybe TRBD2 (6 bases). The V and J ends lost 6 bases and 3 bases respectively, with 18 bases between them. CDR3 length equals 16 residues. Per germline, CDR1 MNHEY and CDR2 SVGAGI.

This chain connects TRBV30 to TRBJ2-7; no reliable D call. Per the germline V gene, CDR1 is GTSNPN and CDR2 is SVGIG (reference sequence). V dropped 4 bases and J dropped 5 bases, with 15 bases sitting between them. The CDR3 spans 13 residues. The DNA of the CDR3 is TGTGCCTGGACCGACAATCAAGGGCACGAGCAGTACTTC. Its translation: CAWTDNQGHEQYF.

This clonotype was picked up a small number of times. V is TRBV7-3 and J is TRBJ2-3; D ambiguous. Trimming pared 5 bases from V and 0 bases from J, leaving 9 bases between. This CDR3 region has 14 residues. The germline V gene has CDR1 SGHTA and CDR2 FQGTGA. The CDR3 loop reads CASSPTHSTDTQYF. The CDR3 DNA is TGTGCCAGCAGCCCCACCCATAGCACAGATACGCAGTATTTT.

The chain employs TRBV5-1 and TRBJ2-2; a possible D gene is TRBD1 (6 bases). CDR3 size: 15 residues. Trimming removed 1 base at V and 13 bases at J, with 20 bases between. Germline CDR1 and CDR2: SGHRS and YFSETQ. This chain's CDR3 is CASSLTGTTRFGLFF. DNA of the CDR3: TGCGCCAGCAGCTTGACAGGGACGACTCGTTTTGGGCTGTTTTTT.

This clonotype was detected ten times or more. The chain carries TRBV12-3 or TRBV12-4 and TRBJ1-1; D call uncertain. Trimming took 2 bases from V and 1 from J, leaving 5 bases between them. The CDR3 is 13 residues long. The CDR3 loop reads CASSLSPNTEAFF. As DNA, the CDR3 is TGTGCCAGCAGTTTAAGTCCGAACACTGAAGCTTTCTTT.

This clonotype was found many times. The chain uses TRBV6-4 and TRBJ1-1, with a possible D match to TRBD1 (5 bases). Germline-derived CDR1 and CDR2 are MRHNA and SNTAGT. This CDR3 contains 13 residues. The germline V and J ends were trimmed by 3 bases and 1 base, with 6 bases remaining between them. The CDR3 sequence: CASSEGQNTEAFF. DNA for the CDR3: TGTGCCAGCAGTGAAGGACAGAACACTGAAGCTTTCTTT.

The CDR3 sequence: CASSLVEGHEQFF. The CDR3, as DNA: TGTGCCAGCAGCTTAGTAGAGGGCCATGAGCAGTTCTTC. This rearrangement joins TRBV7-7 to TRBJ2-1; a possible D gene is TRBD2 (5 bases). In germline, CDR1 is SSHAT, CDR2 FNYEAQ (reference sequence). CDR3 length: 13 residues. V lost 1 base to trimming and J lost 8 bases, with 9 bases between them.

Only a few counts were recorded for this clonotype. The chain is built from TRBV5-1 and TRBJ1-3, with a weak D call TRBD1 (6 bases). Looked up from germline, CDR1 is SGHRS and CDR2 is YFSETQ. This CDR3 region has 15 residues. Trimming stripped 3 bases from V and 2 bases from J, with 12 bases between. CDR3 sequence (DNA): TGCGCCAGCAGCTCTATGACAGGAACTGGAAACACCATATATTTT. This encodes CASSSMTGTGNTIYF.

This clonotype has a handful of counts. The chain carries TRBV12-3 or TRBV12-4 and TRBJ1-1; D is possibly TRBD1 (5 bases). CDR3 length: 16 residues. V was cut by 6 bases and J by 0 bases, with 17 bases left in between. CDR3 in amino acids: CASSPDVGRLNTEAFF. The CDR3 nucleotides are TGTGCCAGCAGCCCGGATGTGGGGCGACTGAACACTGAAGCTTTCTTT.

This clonotype was counted many times. The chain employs TRBV9 and TRBJ2-7; TRBD2 aligns across 9 bases. This CDR3 contains 13 residues. CDR1 and CDR2 (germline): SGDLS, YYNGEE. V lost 3 bases, J lost 2 bases, and 0 bases stayed unmatched. CDR3 sequence: CASSASGAYEQYF. CDR3 sequence (DNA): TGTGCCAGCAGCGCTAGCGGGGCCTACGAGCAGTACTTC.